This T cell receptor (beta chain) was obtained from a study of PD-L1 blockade in urothelial cancer. The overall study: About 85% of the 29 patients were men whose urothelial cancer was bladder-origin. General study results and limits: When measured at 3 weeks, tumor-associated blood clones expanded more in durable-benefit patients.

From germline, CDR1 is LNHDA and CDR2 SQIVND (reference sequence). V gave up 6 bases and J gave up 0 bases, with 27 bases separating them. CDR3 size: 21 residues. Here immunoSEQ multiplex PCR was the method, and the copy in TCRdb shows in-frame clones only, minus some. The table records roughly 56,000 clones, roughly 80% of them present only once. Worth noting for this clone: The antigen is unknown.

The V gene is TRBV19, the J gene TRBJ2-6, with D maybe TRBD1 (5 bases). The starting material was PBMCs, obtained around atezolizumab (anti-PD-L1) treatment. The clonotype comes from a man aged 70 or older with urothelial cancer. CDR3 loop: CASSSTRQGSFRYSGANVLTF. The CDR3 nucleotides are TGTGCCAGTAGCTCGACAAGGCAGGGTAGTTTTCGCTACTCTGGGGCCAACGTCCTGACTTTC.